The sequence of this TCR beta chain was determined in a study of cytomegalovirus exposure and HLA in healthy donors. Germline CDR1 MDHEN, CDR2 SYDVKM. Losses at the gene ends were 3 bases for V and 4 bases for J; bases not matched to a gene: 6. The length of the CDR3 is 15 residues. For this clone: Its antigen is undetermined.

PCR employed 60 Vbeta and 13 Jbeta primers. Here immunoSEQ multiplex PCR was the method, and the copy in TCRdb shows in-frame clones only, minus some. The table shows 200,000 to 250,000 clones, with more than 75% occurring only once. Notes on the study in general: Specificity of three CMV-associated chains for CMV antigens was verified in vitro. Earlier analysis found most TCR beta V segments productive about 90% or about 30% of the time. HLA-A and HLA-B allele assignments for most subjects were reportedly predicted accurately using TCR beta sequences. Likely technical artifact: a cluster of highly shared sequence variants.

The gene calls are TRBV28 and TRBJ2-5; 9 nucleotides line up with TRBD1. The sample was PBMCs. The sequence came from a male donor in good health and CMV-seronegative. The CDR3 nucleotides are TGTGCCAGCAGTTTGGGGGGACAGGGAGGAGAGACCCAGTACTTC. Its protein is CASSLGGQGGETQYF.